Sequencing of this T cell receptor (beta chain) was carried out in a study of blood T cells in healthy people across ages. The CDR3 is 15 residues long. Trimming left V 4 bases short and J 0 bases short, with 10 bases between. From germline, CDR1 is MNHEY and CDR2 SMNVEV (reference sequence). This clonotype occurred a few times. Primed by a sample-barcoded 5' primer and a J-beta primer mix, a second PCR proceeded for 7 to 11 cycles. Each CDR3 protein is one row after TCRdb ran MiXCR on the 5' RACE reads. In the table there are about 570,000 distinct CDR3 sequences, roughly a quarter of which are singletons. This sample also appeared in a second study, on T cells of mothers and their children.

The material sequenced was blood. This receptor was obtained from a boy younger than 10 in good health. This chain uses TRBV27 with TRBJ2-1; D call uncertain. CDR3 sequence reads: CASSSPSSSYNEQFF. The CDR3 DNA follows: TGTGCCAGCAGTTCCCCCAGTAGCTCCTACAATGAGCAGTTCTTC.